This T cell receptor beta chain was retrieved from a study of type 1 regulatory T cells. Turning to the study itself: T-allo10 is a Tr1-enriched, alloantigen-specific CD4 T cell product made in vitro.

TCRdb reanalysed the reads using MiXCR and keeps one entry per CDR3 protein. The sample contains 75,000 to 100,000 distinct CDR3 sequences, 30% to 35% of which appear only once. The CDR3 totals 15 residues. The V segment lost 2 bases and the J segment 2 bases; nucleotides outside the gene matches: 1. The gene calls are TRBV12-3 or TRBV12-4 and TRBJ2-1, with TRBD1 matching over 9 bases. Sequencing was carried out using CD4+ T cells, either the whole sample or a sorted fraction (not recorded which). The receptor comes from a human donor in good health. The CDR3 DNA follows: TGTGCCAGCAGTTTAAGGACAGGGGCCTACAATGAGCAGTTCTTC. Amino acids: CASSLRTGAYNEQFF.